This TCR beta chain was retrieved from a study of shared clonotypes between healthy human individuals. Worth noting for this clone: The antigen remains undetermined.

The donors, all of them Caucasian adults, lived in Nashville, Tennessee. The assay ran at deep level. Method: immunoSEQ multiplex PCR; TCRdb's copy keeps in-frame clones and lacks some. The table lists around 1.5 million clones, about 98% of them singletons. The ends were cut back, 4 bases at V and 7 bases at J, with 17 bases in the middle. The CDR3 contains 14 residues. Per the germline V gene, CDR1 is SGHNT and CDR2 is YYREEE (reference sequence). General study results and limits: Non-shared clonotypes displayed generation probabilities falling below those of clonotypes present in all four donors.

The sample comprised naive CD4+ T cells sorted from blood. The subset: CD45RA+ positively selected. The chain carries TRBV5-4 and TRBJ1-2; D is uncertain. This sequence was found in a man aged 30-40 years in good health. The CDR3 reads CASSLKLLGFGYTF. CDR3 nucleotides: TGTGCCAGCAGCCTTAAGCTTCTGGGGTTTGGCTACACCTTC. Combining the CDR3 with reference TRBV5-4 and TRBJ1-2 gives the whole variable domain ETGVTQSPTHLIKTRGQQVTLRCSSQSGHNTVSWYQQALGQGPQFIFQYYREEENGRGNFPPRFSGLQFPNYSSELNVNALELDDSALYLCASSLKLLGFGYTFGSGTRLTVV.